This T cell receptor (beta chain) stems from a study of cytomegalovirus exposure and HLA in healthy donors (dated by TCRdb to 2016 to 2017). Background for the entire study: In an earlier analysis of 450 to 750 of the donors, roughly 300 Gb of sequence data and 117 million unique TCR beta sequences from 150 million to 200 million T cells were reported. Approximately 310 gigabases of sequencing data and roughly 90 million unique TCR sequences were included in an early release covering about 700 HLA-typed donors. The genetic ancestry cluster associated with self-reported Caucasian donors included roughly four fifths of the approximately 410 genotyped donors. The study was designed to test whether signatures of past pathogen exposure could be identified by cataloging public T cell receptors. The study profiled the T cell repertoires of 500 to 800 subjects by immunosequencing and related them to cytomegalovirus serostatus. A separate validation cohort of roughly 110 different subjects was used in addition to the 666-subject first cohort. High-throughput TCR immunosequencing, statistical association of individual TCRs with disease status, and machine learning were combined to predict cytomegalovirus infection status. A later analysis re-analyzed previously published TCR beta repertoires from 660 or so donors and added high-resolution HLA genotyping to study TCR occurrence patterns. Rather than using new phenotypic data, the later analysis identified candidate immune exposures from TCR beta sequences and from how often those sequences occurred across donors. In an earlier analysis of several hundred of the donors, high-throughput TCR beta sequencing was used to judge whether each TCR beta V gene segment behaved as functional or pseudogenic. Donor age, sex, ethnicity and CMV serostatus were collected together with the repertoire data. Genome-wide SNP genotypes for about 60% of the 666 donors were used in a later genetic analysis, which treated that subset as a discovery cohort. Every discovery cohort repertoire had been produced on one sequencing platform. HLA typing covered class I and class II loci at four-digit resolution. The number of donors typed differed by locus, with 629-630 for A, B, C, DRB1 and DQB1, around 520 for DQA1, 600 to 610 for DPA1, and under 490 for DPB1. Four or five DR-DQ haplotypes were handled as single units for association and clustering because linkage in the cohort was strong. Among about 370 genotyped donors of the cohort, an average of roughly 230,000 unique TCR beta nucleotide sequences was sequenced per donor, of which roughly 17% were non-productive.

The CDR3 spans 18 residues, from the cysteine through the phenylalanine. The read is trimmed to its CDR3 DNA, 54 bases read in frame from base 1. The germline V gene supplies CDR1 KGHSH and CDR2 LQKENI. For this chain, trimming is 3 bases at the V end and 1 base at the J end, and the number of junction bases without a gene match is 8. Study-wide conclusions, independent of this receptor: In a later genetic analysis, a missense DCLRE1C variant was associated with V-gene and J-gene trimming of TCR beta chains, and the association was replicated in an independent cohort. In a later analysis, most CMV-associated TCR beta chains were found to appear HLA-restricted, with HLA associations seemingly driven largely by CMV exposure. Presence/absence analyses assumed roughly uniform sequencing depth across donors, an assumption that may not hold. Because some donors lacked HLA typing at each locus, the association tests relied only on the typed subset. A later genetic analysis reported fewer N-insertions in productive TCRs among donors in an Asian-associated ancestry cluster than the roughly 700-donor mean. In a later analysis, around 17,000 TCR beta sequences were associated with specific HLA alleles at a false discovery rate of 0.05. Because counts were too low, seventeen rarely observed V segments, including chromosome 9 orphons, were excluded from the earlier analysis of fewer than 650 of the donors. The study listed 150 to 200 TCR beta chains as associated with cytomegalovirus. A group of highly shared sequence variants was considered likely to be a technical artifact of the sequencing pipeline. A few of the identified cytomegalovirus-associated TCR beta chains were confirmed in vitro to be specific for cytomegalovirus antigens. According to a later analysis, parvovirus B19, influenza, CMV and Epstein-Barr virus appeared linked to several top co-occurrence clusters. A later analysis found that TCR association rates varied across HLA loci, with DRB1 alleles showing the most associated TCRs and HLA-C alleles the fewest. For the cohort, immune exposure information was limited to CMV serostatus. Strong co-occurrence of HLA alleles, especially DR and DQ, made assigning TCR associations to individual alleles difficult. Correlated functional status among segregating V segments might reflect linkage disequilibrium, but an unknown experimental factor could not be ruled out. The cohort was sequenced for TCR beta chains only, and without alpha or paired-chain data the features that could be detected were limited. The 87-base-pair reads could not distinguish some IMGT-functional V segments, including TRBV6-2 and TRBV6-3, so those segments were excluded. Across donors, most TCR sequences were observed very rarely, whereas some public TCRs were present in many individuals. Broadly in line with IMGT annotations, most TCR beta V segments showed up in productive rearrangements about 90% or about 30% of the time in an earlier analysis of 587 of the donors. It was suggested by the authors that the approach could potentially be generalized to other disease states and immunological phenotypes. A further reported finding was that TCR beta sequences accurately predicted the HLA-A and HLA-B alleles for most subjects in the first cohort. In a later analysis, HLA-associated TCR beta chains were found to be more clonally expanded and to have lower generation probabilities than equally common non-associated chains. In both the original and validation cohorts, the classifier was reported to diagnose cytomegalovirus status with high specificity and sensitivity.

With respect to this clone: The specificity of this receptor is unknown. Base qualities are not recorded, but no much larger clone differs from it by a single base.

In total, about 650 healthy bone marrow donors made up the cohort. At the time of sampling, every cohort member was nominally healthy, though immune exposures that went unrecorded were likely present. The donor tested CMV seronegative, placing the donor among the roughly 340 seronegative members of the cohort. A peripheral blood sample was provided by each donor, and peripheral blood mononuclear cells were used for TCR beta sequencing. The Qiagen DNeasy Blood Extraction Kit was used to extract genomic DNA from the blood cell samples. Library construction relied on the immunoSEQ multiplex PCR assay. A mixture of 60 forward primers for TCR Vbeta segments and 13 reverse primers for TCR Jbeta segments was used in the multiplex PCR. A multiplex PCR assay on genomic DNA amplified the CDR3 region of rearranged TCR beta genes. On the Illumina HiSeq System, the amplified TCR beta libraries were sequenced as 87-base-pair reads. The study's processing was this. Across the 600 to 700 repertoires, a later analysis counted 60 million to 90 million unique TCR beta chains, roughly 11 million of which were shared by at least two donors. Raw reads were error-corrected and collapsed into unique sequences with a nearest-neighbor algorithm that merged closely related sequences to remove PCR and sequencing errors. V, D and J gene segments were assigned by aligning CDR3 sequences to IMGT reference sequences. For a sequence to be retained, at least a six-nucleotide match to both a V gene segment and a J gene segment was required. A rearrangement was called productive if the CDR3 had no stop codons and remained in frame with V and J, and every other rearrangement was called non-productive. CDR3 was defined according to IMGT convention as the region running from the second conserved V-encoded cysteine to the conserved J-encoded phenylalanine. Sequences without an unambiguous match to a single V gene segment were excluded from the earlier analysis of approximately 600 of the donors. In an earlier analysis of more than 500 of the donors, a V segment was called functional when productive rearrangements were above 56.7%, and segregating when the standard deviation between donors exceeded 5%. To diagnose cytomegalovirus status from the catalog of TCR beta chain sequences, a statistical classification framework was built. V and J gene assignment, in a later analysis, came from comparing TCR nucleotide sequences with IMGT/GENE-DB human TR gene sequences. A later analysis assigned CDR3 sequences and most-parsimonious VDJ recombination scenarios with the TCRdist pipeline. A later analysis defined each TCR beta chain by its CDR3 amino acid sequence plus V-gene family, and excluded reads lacking a unique V-gene family. In a later analysis, 450 to 600 highly shared, low-generation-probability nucleotide sequences were removed to address suspected cross-contamination and a sequencing artifact. In a later analysis, a clonal expansion index for each public chain was calculated from normalized within-repertoire ranks of inferred template counts. In a later analysis, generation probabilities were computed with a VDJ recombination model fitted to out-of-frame rearrangements, and the resulting probabilities were checked against IGoR. A later analysis scored TCR-TCR, TCR-HLA and TCR-CMV co-occurrence with hypergeometric tests, applying a repertoire-size bias correction to TCR pairs. To estimate false discovery rates, a later analysis permuted the HLA or CMV assignments 20 times. In a later analysis, co-occurring TCRs were grouped using DBSCAN, with TCRdist sequence similarity added in when clustering inside HLA-allele-positive subsets. Co-occurrence clustering excluded repertoires with fewer than 30,000 or more than 120,000 public chains, plus five with anomalous nucleotide sharing. As stored in TCRdb, this immuneACCESS dataset retains in-frame rearrangements with V and J assigned. A fraction of the clones does not appear; measured against another copy, unresolved V genes explain less than half of the discrepancy, and the remainder lacks a known reason. V and J calls plus clone size are reproduced from that table; the DNA served to infer D and trimming. The sample table lists more than 90,000 clones, 78% of them with a count of one. The ten largest clones represent about 3% of the sample.

This chain joins TRBV18 to TRBJ1-5, with 11 bases aligning to TRBD1. The clonotype originates from a woman between 35 and 50 years old in good health and CMV-seronegative. The sequencing sample was made of PBMCs. CDR3 region: CASSPPPGQGVSNQPQHF. The nucleotides read TGTGCCAGCTCACCTCCCCCGGGACAGGGGGTGAGCAATCAGCCCCAGCATTTT. Where the CDR3 stops, the reference TRBV18 and TRBJ1-5 genes take over; the full variable domain is NAGVMQNPRHLVRRRGQEARLRCSPMKGHSHVYWYRQLPEEGLKFMVYLQKENIIDESGMPKERFSAEFPKEGPSILRIQQVVRGDSAAYFCASSPPPGQGVSNQPQHFGDGTRLSIL.